This is a list of T cell receptor beta chains from one sample in a study of read filtering for tumor transcriptome and immune sequencing. TCRdb processed the reads anew with MiXCR; each CDR3 protein has one entry. The sample contains over 80,000 distinct CDR3 sequences, 9% to 15% of which appear only once. The specimen was a population of CD138-negative cells sorted from bone marrow. The receptors come from a donor at least 40 years old with multiple myeloma. CDR3s include the opening cysteine and the closing phenylalanine or tryptophan. A D gene is named only where the DNA matches it firmly. Clone sizes are shown as once, few or many counts, or a class when the clone is expanded.

j_call	v_call	d_call	clone_size	cdr3_nt	cdr3_aa
TRBJ2-7	TRBV7-2	TRBD1	many	TGTGCCAGCAGCTTAGTTCCGGGACAGGGGACACCCTGGGACGAGCAGTACTTC	CASSLVPGQGTPWDEQYF
TRBJ2-5	TRBV11-3	TRBD2	many	TGTGCCAGCAGCCTGGGACTAGCGGGAGGTGGGGTCGGCCGAGAGACCCAGTACTTC	CASSLGLAGGGVGRETQYF
TRBJ1-5	TRBV19	-	many	TGTGCCAGTAGTATCCGCCAGGGGAAGGGCAATCAGCCCCAGCATTTT	CASSIRQGKGNQPQHF
TRBJ2-7	TRBV5-1	TRBD2	many	TGCGCCAGCAGCGTGGGACTAGCGGATATCTACGAGCAGTACTTC	CASSVGLADIYEQYF
TRBJ2-1	TRBV25-1	TRBD1	many	TGTGCCAGCAGTGAAACCGGGACAGGGGCCCACAATGAGCAGTTCTTC	CASSETGTGAHNEQFF
TRBJ2-1	TRBV7-6	TRBD2	few	TGTGCCAGCAGCGGGACTAGCGGGGGGGCCATTGAGCAGTTCTTC	CASSGTSGGAIEQFF
TRBJ2-1	TRBV6-1	-	many	TGTGCCAGCAGGCGGGATATCGGGTACAATGAGCAGTTCTTC	CASRRDIGYNEQFF
TRBJ1-2	TRBV29-1	-	many	TGCAGCGGGTCGGCAGGCCCCTATGGCTACACCTTC	CSGSAGPYGYTF
TRBJ2-1	TRBV6-1	TRBD2	many	TGTGCCAGCAGGACCTTAGCGGGACCCAATGAGCAGTTCTTC	CASRTLAGPNEQFF
TRBJ2-6	TRBV5-5	-	many	TGTGCCAGCAGCTTAGACCTGGGGTCGGCCGGGGCCAACGTCCTGACTTTC	CASSLDLGSAGANVLTF